The entry that follows covers one T cell receptor beta chain sequence. Its antigen remains unknown. The V gene lost 4 bases and the J gene lost 6 bases, with 18 bases spanning the gap. CDR3 size: 15 residues. The germline CDR1 and CDR2 sequences are KGHSH and LQKENI. Samples came from axillary lymph nodes draining the breast cancer. These data belong to a study of breast tumors, draining lymph nodes, adjacent tissues. TCRdb called the multiplex PCR reads again in MiXCR, with one record for every CDR3 protein. Of about 100,000 distinct CDR3 sequences listed, approximately 22% are singletons. General observations from the study: Luminal-like breast cancer showed significantly higher tumor–nontumor repertoire similarity than basal-like. Tumor repertoires ranked between lymph nodes and nontumor tissue in diversity, with V and J gene preferences. Findings are consistent with lymph node origin and intratumoral expansion of most tumor T cells.

The chain is built from TRBV18 and TRBJ1-2; no firm D call. Input material: axillary lymph node tissue. This clonotype originated in a female donor with breast cancer. Some clones in this sample may be carry-over from other donors' samples. CDR3 nucleotide sequence: TGTGCCAGCTCACGACGCTCGGGCGAAAGGGATGGCTACACCTTC. Its protein product is CASSRRSGERDGYTF.